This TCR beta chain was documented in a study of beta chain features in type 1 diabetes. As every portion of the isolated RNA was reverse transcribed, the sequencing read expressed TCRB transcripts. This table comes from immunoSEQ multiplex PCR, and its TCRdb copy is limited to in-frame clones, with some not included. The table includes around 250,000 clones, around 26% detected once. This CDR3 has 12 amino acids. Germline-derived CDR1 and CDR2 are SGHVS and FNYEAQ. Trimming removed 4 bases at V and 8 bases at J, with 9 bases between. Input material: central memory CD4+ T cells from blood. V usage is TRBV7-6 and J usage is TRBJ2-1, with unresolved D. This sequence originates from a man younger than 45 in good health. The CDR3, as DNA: TGTGCCAGCAGCTATCCCCTCGATGAGCAGTTCTTC. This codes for CASSYPLDEQFF. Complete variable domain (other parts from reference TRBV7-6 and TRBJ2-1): GAGVSQSPRYKVTKRGQDVALRCDPISGHVSLYWYRQALGQGPEFLTYFNYEAQQDKSGLPNDRFSAERPEGSISTLTIQRTEQRDSAMYRCASSYPLDEQFFGPGTRLTVL.